These T cell receptor beta chains were read from a single sample in a study of cytomegalovirus exposure and HLA in healthy donors. The protocol was immunoSEQ multiplex PCR, while the TCRdb copy is restricted to in-frame clones and leaves out a portion. The sample lists roughly 150,000 clones; around 96% were seen once. The specimen sequenced was PBMCs. These TCRs come from a young woman in good health and CMV-seronegative. CDR3s include the opening cysteine and the closing phenylalanine or tryptophan. D genes are given only for firm matches. Size is omitted from some rows. Given values are once, few, many or a class for expanded clones.

d_gene	v_gene	j_gene	abundance	len	CDR3aa	CDR3nt
TRBD2	TRBV4-3	TRBJ2-2	once	18	CASSQVGLAGGYAGELFF	TGCGCCAGCAGCCAGGTCGGACTAGCGGGGGGGTACGCCGGGGAGCTGTTTTTT
NA	TRBV21-1	TRBJ1-2	NA	15	CASSKVETGDRGYTF	TGTGCCAGCAGCAAAGTTGAGACAGGGGATCGTGGCTACACCTTC
TRBD2	TRBV4-1	TRBJ2-1	NA	17	CASSQDSGASGIYEQFF	TGCGCCAGCAGCCAAGATTCCGGGGCTAGCGGGATCTATGAGCAGTTCTTC
TRBD1	TRBV19	TRBJ1-2	NA	15	CASSPPGQDNYGYTF	TGTGCCAGTAGCCCCCCGGGACAGGACAACTATGGCTACACCTTC
TRBD2	TRBV7-2	TRBJ2-5	NA	15	CASSLRSGGGETQYF	TGTGCCAGCAGCTTACGTAGCGGGGGAGGGGAGACCCAGTACTTC
NA	TRBV7-2	TRBJ2-3	NA	15	CASSFSWGGADTQYF	TGTGCCAGCAGCTTCTCGTGGGGGGGCGCAGATACGCAGTATTTT
NA	TRBV18	TRBJ1-3	NA	15	CASSPSPDSGNTIYF	TGTGCCAGCTCACCAAGTCCAGACTCTGGAAACACCATATATTTT
NA	TRBV9	TRBJ1-4	NA	16	CASSVEAGLYFEKLFF	TGTGCCAGCAGCGTAGAGGCAGGGCTATATTTTGAAAAACTGTTTTTT
TRBD2	TRBV7-2	TRBJ2-5	NA	17	CASSPPGLAGVQETQYF	TGTGCCAGCAGCCCCCCGGGACTAGCGGGGGTGCAAGAGACCCAGTACTTC
TRBD1	TRBV29-1	TRBJ1-6	NA	13	CSVGQGADSPLHF	TGCAGCGTTGGGCAGGGGGCTGATTCACCCCTCCACTTT
NA	TRBV27	TRBJ1-1	NA	13	CASSPVRGTEAFF	TGTGCCAGCAGTCCTGTCAGGGGTACCGAAGCTTTCTTT
NA	TRBV9	TRBJ2-2	NA	16	CASSVRGGDVTGELFF	TGTGCCAGCAGCGTAAGGGGGGGGGATGTCACCGGGGAGCTGTTTTTT
NA	TRBV6-5	TRBJ1-5	NA	14	CASTAYPGDQPQHF	TGTGCCAGCACCGCCTACCCAGGGGATCAGCCCCAGCATTTT
NA	TRBV5-1	TRBJ2-5	NA	14	CASSLNPGQETQYF	TGCGCCAGCAGCTTGAACCCGGGCCAAGAGACCCAGTACTTC
NA	TRBV6-6	TRBJ1-2	NA	14	CASSTGADLNGYTF	TGTGCCAGCAGTACGGGCGCGGACTTAAATGGCTACACCTTC
NA	TRBV30	TRBJ1-1	NA	14	CAWSVLKGHLEAFF	TGTGCCTGGAGTGTACTGAAGGGACACCTTGAAGCTTTCTTT
NA	TRBV15	TRBJ1-1	NA	16	CATSREGRGPNTEAFF	TGTGCCACCAGCAGAGAGGGAAGGGGCCCGAACACTGAAGCTTTCTTT
TRBD1	TRBV5-1	TRBJ1-2	NA	15	CASSLEAGGWYGYTF	TGCGCCAGCAGCTTGGAGGCAGGGGGATGGTATGGCTACACCTTC
NA	TRBV4-1	TRBJ2-7	once	14	CASSQVGSSYEQYF	TGCGCCAGCAGCCAAGTGGGGAGCTCCTACGAGCAGTACTTC
NA	TRBV5-6	TRBJ1-3	NA	14	CASSSGTSGNTIYF	TGTGCCAGCAGCTCCGGGACATCAGGAAACACCATATATTTT
NA	TRBV11-2	TRBJ2-7	NA	16	CASSLTGRRLTYEQYF	TGTGCCAGCAGCTTAACAGGCAGGCGGCTAACCTACGAGCAGTACTTC
TRBD1	TRBV9	TRBJ2-2	NA	16	CASSPRGTGVYGELFF	TGTGCCAGCAGCCCAAGAGGGACAGGGGTTTACGGGGAGCTGTTTTTT
TRBD2	TRBV9	TRBJ2-1	NA	16	CASSPAGGLSYNEQFF	TGTGCCAGCAGCCCAGCGGGGGGCCTGTCCTACAATGAGCAGTTCTTC
TRBD2	TRBV5-1	TRBJ2-5	NA	14	CASMRLAGQETQYF	TGCGCCAGCATGCGCTTAGCGGGACAAGAGACCCAGTACTTC
TRBD1	TRBV7-2	TRBJ2-7	NA	15	CASSTTGTGGFEQYF	TGTGCCAGCAGCACTACCGGGACAGGGGGCTTCGAGCAGTACTTC
NA	TRBV6-5	TRBJ2-7	NA	14	CASSYSFGAYEQYF	TGTGCCAGCAGTTACTCGTTCGGGGCCTACGAGCAGTACTTC
TRBD1	TRBV9	TRBJ2-7	NA	13	CASGTGGTYEQYF	TGTGCCAGCGGGACAGGGGGCACCTACGAGCAGTACTTC
NA	TRBV4-2	TRBJ2-5	NA	16	CASSQRTSGTQETQYF	TGTGCCAGCAGCCAGAGAACATCGGGAACCCAAGAGACCCAGTACTTC
NA	TRBV2	TRBJ2-3	NA	16	CASSEAVLARADTQYF	TGTGCCAGCAGTGAAGCAGTACTAGCTAGAGCAGATACGCAGTATTTT
NA	TRBV6-5	TRBJ2-1	NA	15	CASSYSSSSYNEQFF	TGTGCCAGCAGTTACAGCTCAAGCTCCTACAATGAGCAGTTCTTC
NA	TRBV5-1	TRBJ2-4	NA	16	CASSLGSGGAKNIQYF	TGCGCCAGCAGCTTGGGGAGTGGGGGCGCCAAAAACATTCAGTACTTC
TRBD1	TRBV27	TRBJ2-7	NA	14	CASSFQGASVEQYF	TGTGCCAGCAGTTTTCAGGGGGCCTCGGTAGAGCAGTACTTC
NA	TRBV5-6	TRBJ1-1	once	12	CASSFRGTEAFF	TGTGCCAGCAGCTTTCGGGGCACTGAAGCTTTCTTT
NA	TRBV7-9	TRBJ1-2	NA	14	CASSLVTYQYGYTF	TGTGCCAGCAGCTTAGTGACTTACCAATATGGCTACACCTTC
TRBD2	TRBV5-6	TRBJ2-1	NA	15	CASSPRTSGGNEQFF	TGTGCCAGCAGCCCGAGGACTAGCGGGGGCAATGAGCAGTTCTTC
TRBD1	TRBV5-5	TRBJ2-1	NA	17	CASSWGTGGAGYNEQFF	TGTGCCAGCAGCTGGGGGACAGGGGGCGCGGGGTACAATGAGCAGTTCTTC
NA	TRBV7-9	TRBJ2-7	NA	12	CASSLVGAEQYF	TGTGCCAGCAGCTTAGTGGGAGCGGAGCAGTACTTC
TRBD2	TRBV4-3	TRBJ2-3	NA	16	CASSQGTAGATDTQYF	TGCGCCAGCAGCCAAGGGACAGCGGGGGCTACAGATACGCAGTATTTT
NA	TRBV9	TRBJ1-2	once	10	CASTGLGYTF	TGTGCCAGCACGGGTCTTGGCTACACCTTC
NA	TRBV5-6	TRBJ2-3	NA	14	CASSYLTGTDTQYF	TGTGCCAGCAGCTACTTGACAGGCACAGATACGCAGTATTTT
TRBD1	TRBV5-1	TRBJ1-1	NA	14	CASSPGTGNTEAFF	TGCGCCAGCAGCCCTGGGACAGGGAACACTGAAGCTTTCTTT